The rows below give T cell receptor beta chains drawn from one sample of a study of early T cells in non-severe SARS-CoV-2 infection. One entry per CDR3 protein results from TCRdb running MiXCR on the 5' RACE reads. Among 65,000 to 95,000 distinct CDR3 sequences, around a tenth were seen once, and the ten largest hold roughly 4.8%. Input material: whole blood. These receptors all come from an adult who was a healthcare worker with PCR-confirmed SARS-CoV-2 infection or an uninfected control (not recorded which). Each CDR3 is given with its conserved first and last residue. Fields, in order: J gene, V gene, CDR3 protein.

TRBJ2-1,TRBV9,CASSSRLSHNEQFF
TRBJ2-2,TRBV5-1,CASRMTGEGTGELFF
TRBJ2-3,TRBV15,CATSTLDRVSTDTQYF
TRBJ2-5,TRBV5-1,CASQVAGGQETQYF
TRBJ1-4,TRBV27,CASSPTGPPNEKLFF
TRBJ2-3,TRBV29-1,CSVGVLAGADTQYF
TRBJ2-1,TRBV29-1,CSLAGRAYNEQFF
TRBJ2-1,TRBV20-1,CSAEGVPLYNEQFF
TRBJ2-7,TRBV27,CASSFGAGRQTLGEQYF
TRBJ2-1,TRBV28,CASSFSEQFF
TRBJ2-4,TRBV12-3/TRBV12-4,CASSLVTKNIQYF
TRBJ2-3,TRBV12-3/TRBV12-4,CASKRAASTDTQYF
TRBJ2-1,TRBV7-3,CASSNVAGGLPNEQFF
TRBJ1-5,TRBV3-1,CASSQSPASNQPQHF
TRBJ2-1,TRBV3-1,CASSRRTSGRGNEQFF
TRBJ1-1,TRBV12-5,CASGSTSDRGGTEAFF
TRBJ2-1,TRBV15,CATSRTSGRAVQFF
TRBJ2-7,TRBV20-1,CSAANPREEQYF
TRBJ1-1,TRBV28,CASSLSGRSGNTEAFF
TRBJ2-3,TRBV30,CAWRSAGAGDTQYF
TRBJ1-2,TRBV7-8,CASSLATGANYGYTF
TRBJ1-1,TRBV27,CASSSQGNTEAFF
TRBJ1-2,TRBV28,CASRPRGRGTYGYTF
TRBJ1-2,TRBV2,CASSGEQSYGYTF
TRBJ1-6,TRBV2,CASRHQNSPLHF
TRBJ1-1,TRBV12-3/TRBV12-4,CASSPTGGSTEAFF
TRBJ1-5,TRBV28,CASRSMQPTVAQPQHF
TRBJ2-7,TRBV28,CASSLAGGSYEQYF
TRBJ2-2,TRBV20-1,CSARRLLTGELFF
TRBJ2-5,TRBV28,CAIGGDLGTQYF
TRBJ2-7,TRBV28,CASSLPNTFTGRSYEQYF
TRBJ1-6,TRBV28,CASSAVNSPLHF
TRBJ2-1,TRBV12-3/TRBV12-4,CASSPSGIPPYSNEQFF
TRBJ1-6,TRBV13,CASSLSDRGWIGSPLHF
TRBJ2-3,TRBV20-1,CSASTDTQYF
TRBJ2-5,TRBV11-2,CASSLGAGGETQYF
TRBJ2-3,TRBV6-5,CASSRDPQRNTQYF
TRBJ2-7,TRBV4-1,CASSEVSEQYF
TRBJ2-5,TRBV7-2,CASSLSPPGTQETQYF
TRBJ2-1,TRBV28,CASSFSTSGRAKQFF
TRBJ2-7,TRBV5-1,CASSIQGAGHEQYF